This TCR beta chain was documented in a study of neoadjuvant anti-PD-1 for oral cavity cancer. General study results and limits: PBMC Gini-index clonality exceeded responders' in non-responders post-nivolumab.

The V gene's germline CDR1 is SGHRS and CDR2 YFSETQ. The CDR3 loop spans 15 amino acids. V lost 6 bases, J lost 7 bases, and 8 bases stayed unmatched. As regards this clone: The target antigen is unknown.

TCRdb's table, derived via immunoSEQ multiplex PCR, lists solely in-frame clones and lacks some. The table records 65,000 to 95,000 clones, roughly 80% of them present only once. This chain connects TRBV5-1 to TRBJ2-2; the match to TRBD2 covers 11 bases. The sample in question was PBMCs, obtained before nivolumab (anti-PD-1) treatment. This receptor was obtained from a person aged 35-79 years with oral cavity squamous cell carcinoma. As DNA, the CDR3 is TGCGCCAGCACCCCGACTAGCGGGAATGTCGGGGAGCTGTTTTTT. Its protein product is CASTPTSGNVGELFF.